The 21 T cell receptor beta chains below all came from one sample that was sequenced in a study of T cell responses to AZD1222 COVID-19 vaccine. Sequencing used immunoSEQ multiplex PCR; TCRdb keeps in-frame clones, though not all of them. Of about 120,000 clones listed, roughly nine tenths are singletons. The source material was peripheral blood, sampled 28 days after the second AZD1222 dose. The source is an adult who received the AZD1222 COVID-19 vaccine.

This clone was seen once. CDR3 sequence: CASSPPGTAFRTSGGTSTDTQYF. The CDR3 coding sequence is TGTGCCAGCAGTCCACCCGGGACAGCATTTAGGACTAGCGGGGGCACTAGCACAGATACGCAGTATTTT. The chain combines TRBV28 with TRBJ2-3; 13 nucleotides line up with TRBD2. The V gene's germline CDR1 is MDHEN and CDR2 SYDVKM. J lost 0 bases, V lost 5 bases, and 23 bases had no gene match. The CDR3 runs to 23 residues.

V and J are TRBV3-1 (or the pseudogene TRBV3-2) and TRBJ2-3; D may be TRBD2 (5 bases). The CDR3 totals 16 residues. Germline lookup yields CDR1 LGHDT and CDR2 YNNKEL (reference sequence). Deletions cut 1 base from V and 4 bases from J, with 15 bases between. The CDR3 spells CASSQGFREPPDTQYF. CDR3 DNA sequence: TGTGCCAGCAGCCAAGGGTTCCGGGAACCCCCAGATACGCAGTATTTT.

The J gene is TRBJ2-1, the V gene TRBV29-1; 8 nucleotides line up with TRBD2. V gave up 4 bases and J gave up 2 bases; unmatched junction bases: 10. This CDR3 has 16 amino acids. Germline CDR1 reads SQVTM; CDR2 reads ANQGSEA. CDR3 residues: CSVVPRASGPYNEQFF. The CDR3 DNA follows: TGCAGCGTTGTCCCACGGGCTAGCGGGCCCTACAATGAGCAGTTCTTC.

CDR3 residues: CATSGGLAGRETQYF. The CDR3 region has the DNA TGTGCCACCAGCGGGGGACTAGCGGGTCGGGAGACCCAGTACTTC. This chain uses TRBV15 with TRBJ2-5; 12 bases map to TRBD2. CDR1 and CDR2 (germline): LNHNV, YYDKDF (reference sequence). V trimming: 5 bases; J trimming: 5 bases; junction bases outside the gene matches: 6. The CDR3 length is 15 residues. The full variable domain, rest sourced from reference TRBV15 and TRBJ2-5, is DAMVIQNPRYQVTQFGKPVTLSCSQTLNHNVMYWYQQKSSQAPKLLFHYYDKDFNNEADTPDNFQSRRPNTSFCFLDIRSPGLGDTAMYLCATSGGLAGRETQYFGPGTRLLVL.

V gene TRBV18 combines with J gene TRBJ2-6; D is perhaps TRBD1 (6 bases). V was shortened by 3 bases and J by 0 bases, with 12 bases between the two germline ends. Germline V gives CDR1 KGHSH, CDR2 LQKENI. This CDR3 spans 17 amino acids. In nucleotides, the CDR3 is TGTGCCAGCTCACCCGGGACATATAGCTCTGGGGCCAACGTCCTGACTTTC. Protein product: CASSPGTYSSGANVLTF.

This rearrangement joins TRBV5-4 to TRBJ2-5; unclear D gene. CDR3 size: 14 residues. The germline V and J ends were trimmed by 0 bases and 5 bases, with 11 bases remaining between them. Germline V gives CDR1 SGHNT, CDR2 YYREEE (reference sequence). The CDR3 DNA sequence: TGTGCCAGCAGCTTGGTAGGCCAGGTGGAGACCCAGTACTTC. Translating gives CASSLVGQVETQYF.

This clone occurred a few times. The chain links TRBV21-1 to TRBJ2-1; TRBD2 is the table's D call and was not checked against the DNA. TRBV21-1 is given as a pseudogene. The CDR3 sequence is 16 residues long. CDR3 region: CASSSRRGLAGNEQFF. The CDR3 DNA is TGTGCCAGCAGCTCCCGACGAGGACTAGCGGGAAATGAGCAGTTCTTC.

The chain employs TRBV27 and TRBJ1-2; 8 bases line up with TRBD1. The V gene's germline CDR1 is MNHEY and CDR2 SMNVEV (reference sequence). This CDR3 has 14 residues. The J segment lost 4 bases and the V segment lost 5 bases, leaving 6 bases of the junction unmatched. CDR3 amino acids: CASSLGQGGYGYTF. DNA for the CDR3: TGTGCCAGCAGTCTCGGACAGGGAGGCTATGGCTACACCTTC.

The J gene is TRBJ2-7, the V gene TRBV6-5, with D tentatively TRBD1 (6 bases). The V gene lost 8 bases and the J gene lost 3 bases, with 8 bases spanning the gap. In germline, CDR1 is MNHEY, CDR2 SVGAGI. The CDR3 spans 11 residues. In nucleotides, the CDR3 is TGTGCCAGCGGACAGATCTACGAGCAGTACTTC. It is translated as CASGQIYEQYF.

J is TRBJ1-5 and V is TRBV30; possible D gene TRBD1, 6 bases. This CDR3 is 14 amino acids long. Trimming took off 2 bases at V and 4 bases at J, with 12 bases between the two ends. The V gene's germline CDR1 is GTSNPN and CDR2 SVGIG (reference sequence). The CDR3 nucleotides are TGTGCCTGGAGTAGAGGGGGAACAAATCAGCCCCAGCATTTT. It is translated as CAWSRGGTNQPQHF.

The chain couples TRBV28 to TRBJ2-6, with 8 bases identical to TRBD2. Germline V gene data show CDR1 as MDHEN and CDR2 as SYDVKM. This CDR3 has 19 residues. The trim removed 6 bases at V and 1 base at J, leaving 14 bases unmatched. CDR3 in amino acids: CASSPSEPGLESGANVLTF. For the CDR3, the DNA is TGTGCCAGCAGCCCGAGTGAACCGGGACTAGAGTCTGGGGCCAACGTCCTGACTTTC. The full variable domain, rest sourced from reference TRBV28 and TRBJ2-6, is DVKVTQSSRYLVKRTGEKVFLECVQDMDHENMFWYRQDPGLGLRLIYFSYDVKMKEKGDIPEGYSVSREKKERFSLILESASTNQTSMYLCASSPSEPGLESGANVLTFGAGSRLTVL.

This chain links TRBV19 with TRBJ1-5; no reliable D call. V gave up 5 bases and J gave up 2 bases, with 10 bases separating them. The CDR3 has 14 amino acids. CDR1 is LNHDA and CDR2 is SQIVND in the germline V gene (reference sequence). Written as DNA, the CDR3 is TGTGCCAGTAGTGTCTTGGGAGGCAATCAGCCCCAGCATTTT. Translating it yields CASSVLGGNQPQHF.

This clone was observed once. This chain joins TRBV6-4 and TRBJ2-1; 10 nucleotides match TRBD2. The CDR3 covers 15 residues. CDR1 and CDR2 from the germline V gene are MRHNA and SNTAGT. J lost 3 bases, V lost 3 bases, and 2 bases had no gene match. The CDR3 DNA reads as TGTGCCAGCAGTGAGGGGACTAGCGACTACAATGAGCAGTTCTTC. The encoded protein is CASSEGTSDYNEQFF.

The chain has TRBV19 and TRBJ1-6, with unresolved D. This CDR3 has 17 residues. Germline assignment: CDR1 LNHDA and CDR2 SQIVND (reference sequence). Trimming took off 3 bases at V and 5 bases at J, with 17 bases between the two ends. CDR3 coding DNA: TGTGCCAGTAGTATGGTCCGAGGTCCTTCCGATAATTCACCCCTCCACTTT. The encoded protein is CASSMVRGPSDNSPLHF.

A few counts support this clone. The rearrangement links TRBV9 to TRBJ2-5, with D possibly TRBD2 on 5 matching bases. With 0 bases removed from V and 2 bases from J, the gap between germline ends came to 11 bases. CDR1 and CDR2 from the germline V gene are SGDLS and YYNGEE. The CDR3 sequence is 15 residues long. The CDR3 DNA is TGTGCCAGCAGCGTAGACCCAGCGGAACAAGAGACCCAGTACTTC. Protein sequence: CASSVDPAEQETQYF.

The rearrangement links TRBV2 to TRBJ1-5, with 7 bases identical to TRBD1. V lost 6 bases and J lost 5; bases outside the gene matches: 4. The CDR3 has 13 amino acids. The germline V gene has CDR1 SNHLY and CDR2 FYNNEI. CDR3: CASRDDRDQPQHF. In nucleotides, the CDR3 is TGTGCCAGCAGGGATGACAGGGATCAGCCCCAGCATTTT.

CDR3 in amino acids: CSVGTVGNTIYF. The CDR3 bases are TGCAGCGTCGGGACGGTTGGAAACACCATATATTTT. This chain joins TRBV29-1 and TRBJ1-3; tentatively, D is TRBD1 (5 bases). CDR1 SQVTM and CDR2 ANQGSEA come from the germline V gene. CDR3 length: 12 amino acids. The germline V and J ends were trimmed by 6 bases and 3 bases, with 9 bases remaining between them.

The chain recombines TRBV30 with TRBJ1-5; 12 nucleotides line up with TRBD1. The CDR3 is 16 residues long. Germline assignment: CDR1 GTSNPN and CDR2 SVGIG (reference sequence). V gave up 2 bases and J gave up 5 bases; unmatched junction bases: 7. Here the CDR3 DNA reads TGTGCCTGGAGTCCACCCGGGACAGGGGGCTATCAGCCCCAGCATTTT. Its protein is CAWSPPGTGGYQPQHF.

The rearrangement links TRBV30 to TRBJ1-5; tentative D call: TRBD1 (5 bases). V was shortened by 1 base and J by 3 bases, with 10 bases between the two germline ends. Germline values: CDR1 GTSNPN, CDR2 SVGIG (reference sequence). The CDR3 is 14 residues long. The CDR3 sequence: CAWSARAYNQPQHF. CDR3 bases: TGTGCCTGGAGTGCCAGGGCTTACAATCAGCCCCAGCATTTT.

This clone has more than one count but fewer than ten. This chain connects TRBV5-4 to TRBJ2-1, with D uncertain. The CDR3 extends over 13 amino acids. The V gene's germline CDR1 is SGHNT and CDR2 YYREEE (reference sequence). V lost 6 bases to trimming and J lost 8 bases, with 15 bases between them. The CDR3 here is CASNPPSSDEQFF. In nucleotides, the CDR3 is TGTGCCAGCAACCCCCCCTCATCGGATGAGCAGTTCTTC. The whole variable domain, remainder taken from reference TRBV5-4 and TRBJ2-1, is ETGVTQSPTHLIKTRGQQVTLRCSSQSGHNTVSWYQQALGQGPQFIFQYYREEENGRGNFPPRFSGLQFPNYSSELNVNALELDDSALYLCASNPPSSDEQFFGPGTRLTVL.

The rearrangement uses TRBV5-1 and TRBJ1-4; D possibly corresponds to TRBD1 (5 bases). The CDR3 covers 16 residues. Germline loops: CDR1 SGHRS, CDR2 YFSETQ. V dropped 4 bases and J dropped 8 bases, with 21 bases sitting between them. CDR3 residues: CASSPWRGVEGEKLFF. The CDR3 bases are TGCGCCAGCAGCCCCTGGCGGGGGGTGGAGGGCGAAAAACTGTTTTTT.